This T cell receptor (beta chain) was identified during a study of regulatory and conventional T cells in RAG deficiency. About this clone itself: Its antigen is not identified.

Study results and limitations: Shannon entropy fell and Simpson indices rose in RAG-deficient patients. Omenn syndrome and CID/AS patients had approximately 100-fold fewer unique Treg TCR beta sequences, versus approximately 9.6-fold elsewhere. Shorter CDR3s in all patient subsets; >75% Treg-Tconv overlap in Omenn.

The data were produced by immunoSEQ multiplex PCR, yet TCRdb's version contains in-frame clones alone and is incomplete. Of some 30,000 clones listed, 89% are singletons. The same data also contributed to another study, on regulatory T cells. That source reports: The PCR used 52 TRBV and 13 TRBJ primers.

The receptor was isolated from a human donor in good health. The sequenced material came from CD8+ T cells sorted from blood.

The CDR3 is CASSEVGSRTEAFF. Here the CDR3 DNA reads TGTGCCAGCAGTGAAGTAGGGAGCAGGACTGAAGCTTTCTTT. The rearrangement links TRBV2 to TRBJ1-1; D unresolved. The germline V gene has CDR1 SNHLY and CDR2 FYNNEI. The CDR3 consists of 14 residues. Deletions cut 1 base from V and 5 bases from J, with 11 bases between.